The TCR beta chain described here comes from a study of CD8+CD57+ T cells in acquired aplastic anemia. Background on the study: The sorted CD4+ and CD8+ cells yielded an average approximately 3 ug of DNA.

The study profiled TCR beta VDJ and CDR3 using genomic DNA as template. One entry per CDR3 protein, called by TCRdb with MiXCR from the reads. The profile shows about 160,000 distinct CDR3 sequences, roughly 48% of them singletons. In germline, CDR1 is KGHDR, CDR2 SFDVKD. The CDR3 spans 17 residues. Losses at the gene ends were 11 bases for V and 7 bases for J; bases not matched to a gene: 18. Study findings and constraints: A set of twenty-nine CD8+ CDR3 sequences was shared between patients and controls, and these sequences appeared highly expressed in patients. Patients did not significantly differ from controls in CD8+ Simpson's diversity.

On this clonotype itself: Antigen: not known.

All patients picked for sequencing had shown, by flow cytometry, an expansion of CD8+CD57+ cells. Sequencing was done on a sample of sorted CD4+, CD8+, or CD8+CD57+ T cells (not recorded which) from PBMCs. The gene calls are TRBV24-1 and TRBJ2-7, with 14 bases fitting TRBD2. The receptor's source is a human donor with aplastic anemia. CDR3: CASSSGLAGGAGREQYF. The CDR3, as DNA: TGTGCCAGCAGCTCCGGACTAGCGGGGGGCGCCGGACGGGAGCAGTACTTC.